This section outlines one T cell receptor (beta chain) sequence together with its context. Positive CCR7 selection of CD45RO-negative cells yielded the naive CD8 cells, and terminally differentiated effector memory CD45RA+ cells were excluded. The data stem from a study of shared clonotypes between healthy human individuals. Background on the study: Every donor yielded three CD4 naive, three CD4 memory, two CD8 naive and one CD8 memory plate.

Generated by immunoSEQ multiplex PCR, the TCRdb table keeps only in-frame clones and is missing some. This sample yields fewer than 1 million clones, of which 95% to 97% are seen a single time; about 0.22% belongs to the top ten. The germline V gene encodes CDR1 SEHNR and CDR2 FQNEAQ (reference sequence). The CDR3 runs to 16 residues. The V and J ends lost 5 bases and 5 bases, in that order; junction bases with no gene match: 9. Material: naive CD8+ T cells sorted from blood. The gene calls are TRBV7-9 and TRBJ2-1, with 10 bases fitting TRBD2. This TCR was sampled from a man younger than 45 in good health. Written as DNA, the CDR3 is TGTGCCAGCAGCACTGTTCTAGCGGGAGAGCACAATGAGCAGTTCTTC. Translation gives CASSTVLAGEHNEQFF. The whole variable domain, filled in from reference TRBV7-9 and TRBJ2-1, reads DTGVSQNPRHKITKRGQNVTFRCDPISEHNRLYWYRQTLGQGPEFLTYFQNEAQLEKSRLLSDRFSAERPKGSFSTLEIQRTEQGDSAMYLCASSTVLAGEHNEQFFGPGTRLTVL.